This TCR beta chain comes out of a study of blood T cells in healthy people across ages. The CDR3 consists of 14 residues. The authors ran a second PCR of about 6 to 12 cycles using a sample-barcoded 5' primer and a J-beta primer mix. TCRdb analysed the 5' RACE reads with MiXCR anew, one entry per CDR3 protein. Of over 1,200,000 distinct CDR3 sequences detected, almost 60% appear once; the ten largest clones hold 6.5% to 8%. The sequencing sample was made of blood. The V call is TRBV21-1, the J call TRBJ2-1; the listed D gene, TRBD1, was not tested against the DNA. TRBV21-1 has pseudogene status. The TCR originated in a man aged 18 to 29 in good health. CDR3 sequence (DNA): TGTGCCAGCAACCAACCGGGACGATACAATGAGCAGTTCTTC. It is translated as CASNQPGRYNEQFF.